This T cell receptor (beta chain) was sequenced during a study of post-analysis software for immune sequencing data. Study-wide points: With TRBV5-6, TRBV5-1 and TRBV20-1 included, about five TRBV segments were more frequent in patients than in controls.

Trimming left V 8 bases short and J 0 bases short, with 8 bases between. Germline CDR1 reads SQVTM; CDR2 reads ANQGSEA. The CDR3 totals 11 residues. Built from TCR beta cDNA, the libraries had unique molecular identifiers in them. From the PCR reads, TCRdb called clonotypes with MiXCR, one entry per CDR3 protein. The table includes roughly 580,000 distinct CDR3 sequences, about 44% detected once. Comment on this clonotype: What it binds is not known.

The source material was blood. The sequence was collected from a girl between 10 and 17 years old with multiple sclerosis. The chain has TRBV29-1 and TRBJ2-7; D not resolved. CDR3 residues: CSCGASYEQYF. CDR3 bases: TGCAGCTGCGGAGCCTCCTACGAGCAGTACTTC.